This is a list of T cell receptor beta chains from one sample in a study of blood T cells in healthy people across ages. TCRdb used MiXCR to reprocess the 5' RACE reads, holding one entry per CDR3 protein. Here the sample spans roughly 1.7 million distinct CDR3 sequences, around 35% being singletons. Sequencing was carried out using blood. These receptors were collected from a woman aged 30 to 39 in good health. Each CDR3 is given with its conserved first and last residue. D genes are given only for firm matches. Clone sizes are given selectively: once, few, many, or a class where the clone is expanded.

d_call,v_call,j_call,clone_size,cdr3_aa,cdr3_nt
TRBD2,TRBV11-2,TRBJ2-3,few,CASSLDLLGGSSDTQYF,TGTGCCAGCAGCTTAGATCTGTTGGGCGGGAGCTCAGATACGCAGTATTTT
.,TRBV4-2,TRBJ2-4,many,CASSQDSSVAKNIQYF,TGTGCCAGCAGCCAAGACTCCTCGGTAGCCAAAAACATTCAGTACTTC
.,TRBV20-1,TRBJ1-2,.,CSARRGMEGYTF,TGCAGTGCTCGACGGGGAATGGAAGGCTACACCTTC
.,TRBV10-3,TRBJ2-1,few,CAISSGASAYNEQFF,TGTGCCATCAGCTCAGGGGCTAGCGCCTACAATGAGCAGTTCTTC
TRBD1,TRBV14,TRBJ2-1,few,CASSQHRGSYNEQFF,TGTGCCAGCAGCCAGCACAGGGGTTCCTACAATGAGCAGTTCTTC
.,TRBV30,TRBJ2-1,.,CASPLSGYNEQFF,TGTGCCTCACCCCTTAGCGGCTACAATGAGCAGTTCTTC
TRBD2,TRBV20-1,TRBJ2-7,once,CSARRAAGPPEQYF,TGCAGTGCTAGGAGGGCAGCGGGGCCCCCCGAGCAGTACTTC
TRBD1,TRBV7-9,TRBJ2-1,.,CASKGGVSYNEQFF,TGTGCCAGCAAAGGGGGCGTGTCCTACAATGAGCAGTTCTTC
TRBD1,TRBV10-3,TRBJ1-1,few,CAVRQGAGRTEAFF,TGTGCCGTAAGACAGGGGGCTGGTAGAACTGAAGCTTTCTTT
TRBD1,TRBV27,TRBJ2-5,.,CASSFSDRGRPWETQYF,TGTGCCAGCTCTTTCTCCGACAGGGGGCGCCCGTGGGAGACCCAGTACTTC
.,TRBV5-1,TRBJ2-3,.,CASRDYSRPDTQYF,TGCGCCAGCAGGGACTACTCCCGACCAGATACGCAGTATTTT
.,TRBV14,TRBJ2-3,.,CASSHSVPQYF,TGTGCCAGCAGCCACAGTGTTCCGCAGTATTTT
TRBD2,TRBV6-2/TRBV6-3,TRBJ2-2,.,CASSGTSLPNTGELFF,TGTGCCAGCAGTGGGACTAGCTTACCGAATACCGGGGAGCTGTTTTTT
.,TRBV6-2/TRBV6-3,TRBJ2-3,.,CASSYLLTPGFQDTQYF,TGTGCCAGCAGTTACCTCCTCACCCCGGGGTTCCAAGATACGCAGTATTTT
.,TRBV20-1,TRBJ2-3,.,CSAPTSHTQYF,TGCAGTGCTCCGACTAGTCATACGCAGTATTTT
.,TRBV3-1,TRBJ2-7,few,CASSPNSGTYEQYF,TGTGCCAGCAGCCCTAATAGCGGAACCTACGAGCAGTACTTC
.,TRBV7-8,TRBJ1-5,.,CASSWDGNQPQHF,TGTGCCAGCAGCTGGGATGGTAATCAGCCCCAGCATTTT
TRBD2,TRBV7-2,TRBJ2-7,many,CASSLLAGPPYEQYF,TGTGCCAGCAGCTTACTAGCGGGACCTCCCTACGAGCAGTACTTC
.,TRBV6-5,TRBJ1-4,once,CASSYSGGAREKLFF,TGTGCCAGCAGTTACTCGGGGGGCGCGAGGGAAAAACTGTTTTTT
TRBD2,TRBV20-1,TRBJ2-3,few,CSAGGLAESTDTQYF,TGCAGTGCTGGAGGACTAGCGGAGAGCACAGATACGCAGTATTTT
.,TRBV12-3/TRBV12-4,TRBJ2-3,.,CASYQGDGTDTQYF,TGTGCCAGCTATCAGGGCGACGGCACAGATACGCAGTATTTT
.,TRBV10-2,TRBJ2-7,few,CASSESWGRGIEQYF,TGCGCCAGCAGTGAGTCGTGGGGGAGGGGGATCGAGCAGTACTTC
TRBD2,TRBV10-3,TRBJ2-3,few,CASRQRGTGSTDTQYF,TGTGCCAGCCGGCAGCGGGGGACCGGAAGCACAGATACGCAGTATTTT
TRBD2,TRBV7-3,TRBJ2-3,.,CASSQGASGSTDTQYF,TGTGCCAGCAGCCAGGGGGCTAGCGGGAGTACAGATACGCAGTATTTT
TRBD2,TRBV5-1,TRBJ2-1,.,CASSVVERETNEQFF,TGCGCCAGCAGCGTGGTCGAGCGGGAGACGAATGAGCAGTTCTTC
.,TRBV7-2,TRBJ2-7,once,CASSMDSFREQYF,TGTGCCAGCAGCATGGACAGCTTCCGCGAGCAGTACTTC
.,TRBV29-1,TRBJ1-2,few,CSVEEIGRPDFYTF,TGCAGCGTTGAAGAAATCGGCAGGCCTGACTTCTACACCTTC
TRBD1,TRBV10-2,TRBJ2-5,.,CASSARGQPQETQYF,TGCGCCAGCAGTGCCAGGGGACAGCCCCAAGAGACCCAGTACTTC
.,TRBV20-1,TRBJ2-1,.,CSASFREETQFF,TGCAGTGCTAGCTTCAGGGAAGAGACCCAGTTCTTC
.,TRBV2,TRBJ2-2,.,CASKGANTGELFF,TGTGCCAGCAAGGGAGCCAACACCGGGGAGCTGTTTTTT
.,TRBV27,TRBJ1-3,.,CASSEEAGNTIYF,TGTGCCAGCAGTGAAGAAGCTGGAAACACCATATATTTT
TRBD1,TRBV12-3/TRBV12-4,TRBJ2-5,.,CASSRPRQGQETQYF,TGTGCCAGCAGTAGACCGAGACAGGGACAAGAGACCCAGTACTTC
.,TRBV18,TRBJ2-3,.,CASSSTSWGADTQYF,TGTGCCAGCTCATCGACTTCATGGGGCGCAGATACGCAGTATTTT
TRBD2,TRBV18,TRBJ2-5,once,CASSLQGQAGGQETQYF,TGTGCCAGCTCACTCCAGGGTCAAGCGGGGGGCCAAGAGACCCAGTACTTC
TRBD2,TRBV20-1,TRBJ2-1,few,CSARLAGFYNEQFF,TGCAGTGCTAGACTAGCGGGGTTCTACAATGAGCAGTTCTTC
TRBD2,TRBV28,TRBJ2-3,.,CAIKREGRDTQYF,TGTGCCATCAAGCGGGAGGGCCGGGATACGCAGTATTTT
TRBD1,TRBV4-2,TRBJ2-2,few,CASSQTGVANTGELFF,TGTGCCAGCAGCCAGACAGGGGTCGCGAACACCGGGGAGCTGTTTTTT
TRBD2,TRBV6-2/TRBV6-3,TRBJ2-7,.,CASRAPGLDSYEQYF,TGTGCCAGCAGGGCCCCGGGACTAGACTCCTACGAGCAGTACTTC
TRBD2,TRBV12-3/TRBV12-4,TRBJ2-1,once,CASSPGLAERYNEQFF,TGTGCCAGCAGCCCCGGACTAGCGGAGCGCTACAATGAGCAGTTCTTC
TRBD2,TRBV6-1,TRBJ2-7,few,CASSVGLNYEQYF,TGTGCCAGCAGTGTGGGACTAAACTACGAGCAGTACTTC
.,TRBV24-1,TRBJ1-5,.,CATGYRGNQPQHF,TGTGCCACCGGCTACCGTGGCAATCAGCCCCAGCATTTT
TRBD2,TRBV15,TRBJ2-5,few,CATSGGYREVGEQYF,TGTGCCACCAGCGGTGGGTATCGGGAGGTGGGTGAGCAGTACTTC
TRBD1,TRBV5-1,TRBJ1-5,.,CASSKTGGQPQHF,TGCGCCAGCAGCAAGACAGGGGGTCAGCCCCAGCATTTT
.,TRBV3-1,TRBJ1-5,.,CASSRIAGQPQHF,TGTGCCAGCAGCCGGATCGCAGGGCAGCCCCAGCATTTT
.,TRBV6-1,TRBJ2-7,few,CASSVDPVGYEQYF,TGTGCCAGCAGTGTAGACCCGGTAGGCTACGAGCAGTACTTC